This is a list of T cell receptor beta chains from one sample in a study of T cells in Graves' hyperthyroidism and ophthalmopathy. MiXCR was run by TCRdb on the multiplex PCR reads, yielding one entry per CDR3 protein. The table records some 530,000 distinct CDR3 sequences, around a fifth of them present only once. Sequencing was carried out using blood. The origin of the receptors is a woman in her 70s with Graves' ophthalmopathy. Both conserved end residues are part of each CDR3. The order of the fields is V gene, J gene, CDR3 protein.

TRBV20-1	TRBJ2-7	CSAAATGAYEQYF
TRBV7-2	TRBJ2-3	CASSFGLAGPDTQYF
TRBV2	TRBJ1-2	CASSEVTQANYGYTF
TRBV10-3	TRBJ1-2	CAISTDGYYGYTF
TRBV7-8	TRBJ1-1	CASSLGQGPAFF
TRBV7-2	TRBJ2-1	CASRSGENEQFF
TRBV30	TRBJ1-1	CACTGAMNTEAFF
TRBV7-2	TRBJ2-5	CASSLVRGGPQETQYF
TRBV2	TRBJ1-1	CASRPAQGGSEAFF
TRBV20-1	TRBJ2-7	CSARDRGRVLSYEQYF
TRBV3-1	TRBJ2-2	CASSHLAYRNTGELFF
TRBV4-1	TRBJ2-7	CASSQVWGSNGYEQYF
TRBV7-9	TRBJ1-2	CASSSETNYGYTF
TRBV3-1	TRBJ2-3	CASSQVRRGADTQYF
TRBV5-1	TRBJ2-1	CASSLISGLAGPNEQFF
TRBV15	TRBJ2-5	CATSRDGIQETQYF
TRBV6-4	TRBJ2-7	CASSVDGRGAYEQYF
TRBV24-1	TRBJ2-5	CATTPGGQQTQYF
TRBV19	TRBJ2-3	CASSIDSGTSSTDTQYF
TRBV3-1	TRBJ1-1	CASTQGEGAEAFF
TRBV5-1	TRBJ2-7	CASSFAGGYEQYF
TRBV5-1	TRBJ2-1	CASSLQDRVDEQFF
TRBV5-1	TRBJ2-7	CASSSRTSGTAYEQYF
TRBV5-4	TRBJ1-1	CASTLGMGGTGNTEAFF
TRBV7-4	TRBJ1-5	CASSSIGHQPQHF
TRBV5-1	TRBJ2-2	CASSLSGSNTGELFF
TRBV30	TRBJ1-2	CAWSGDRYLNYGYTF
TRBV19	TRBJ2-5	CASSSGAEGETQYF
TRBV9	TRBJ2-5	CASSVVSGGVGTQYF
TRBV5-1	TRBJ2-2	CASSFMGGDTGELFF
TRBV3-1	TRBJ2-5	CASSQAGGGTQYF
TRBV9	TRBJ2-1	CASSRDGDYNEQFF
TRBV24-1	TRBJ2-2	CATSGRRGNTGELFF
TRBV6-6	TRBJ2-1	CASSYGLAGGTNEQFF
TRBV27	TRBJ2-1	CANSLRYQGAYNEQFF
TRBV6-4	TRBJ2-7	CASNRGRIYEQYF
TRBV5-1	TRBJ1-1	CASSLNKNTEAFF
TRBV18	TRBJ2-7	CASSRDAYEQYF
TRBV7-8	TRBJ1-3	CASSLDGTGYGNTIYF
TRBV7-8	TRBJ2-7	CASSLTAPTYEQYF
TRBV5-1	TRBJ1-1	CASSPLGGNTEAFF
TRBV5-1	TRBJ2-1	CASSFSGRENEQFF
TRBV7-2	TRBJ1-2	CASSPARVVYGYTF
TRBV6-1	TRBJ1-5	CASSERRDQPQHF
TRBV4-2	TRBJ2-7	CASSQEGLAGAREQYF